The source of this TCR beta chain is a study of T-cell memory formation after mild COVID-19. Overall study: Largely, TCR clusters stayed within a single donor. Regarding the study as a whole: The study found balanced CD4/CD8 in clones contracting day 15 to 85 and a CD4+ lean in later expanders. A second wave of clones peaked on day 37, and their SARS-CoV-2 specificity went unconfirmed.

The CDR3 extends over 15 amino acids. V was pared by 5 bases and J by 0 bases, with 8 bases between. Germline V gene data show CDR1 as SGHVS and CDR2 as FNYEAQ. TCRdb reanalysed the 5' RACE reads using MiXCR and keeps one entry per CDR3 protein. Of fewer than 60,000 distinct CDR3 sequences detected, 25% to 35% appear once; the ten largest clones hold around 44%. Concerning this clonotype itself: The antigen is undetermined.

The receptor comes from a man in his late teens or twenties who had mild COVID-19 (a few samples of this study predate the infection). Cell type and time point are not known. The sequenced sample consisted of PBMCs or a T cell subset sorted from them (not recorded which). V gene TRBV7-6 combines with J gene TRBJ2-6; D is undetermined. CDR3 in amino acids: CASSLVFSGANVLTF. The CDR3 region has the DNA TGTGCCAGCAGCCTAGTCTTCTCTGGGGCCAACGTCCTGACTTTC.